This passage covers 14 T cell receptor beta chains from one sample sequenced in a study of OX40 agonist ivuxolimab in advanced cancers. Method: immunoSEQ multiplex PCR; TCRdb's copy keeps in-frame clones and lacks some. Of 48,000 or so clones listed, 94% are singletons. Sequencing used CD4+ or CD8+ T cells sorted from blood, obtained in a trial of the OX40 agonist ivuxolimab. The receptors originated from an adult with an advanced solid tumor such as melanoma, head and neck, liver or kidney cancer.

CDR3 protein: CASSFRPGVDEQYF. The CDR3 nucleotides read TGTGCCAGCAGCTTCCGTCCGGGAGTGGACGAGCAGTACTTC. The V and J genes are TRBV13 and TRBJ2-7; a weak D match, TRBD2 (6 bases). Germline loops: CDR1 PRHDT, CDR2 FYEKMQ (reference sequence). This CDR3 comprises 14 residues. The germline V and J ends were trimmed by 3 bases and 5 bases, with 14 bases remaining between them.

This clone was picked up one time. The chain couples TRBV5-1 to TRBJ1-4; D is unclear. Trimming left V 4 bases short and J 0 bases short, with 10 bases between. Germline lookup yields CDR1 SGHRS and CDR2 YFSETQ. This CDR3 spans 15 amino acids. The DNA for the CDR3 is TGCGCCAGCAGCGACGGAGCTTCAACTAATGAAAAACTGTTTTTT. Translating it yields CASSDGASTNEKLFF.

This chain uses TRBV28 with TRBJ2-7; no definite D call. The CDR3 runs 12 residues. V gave up 6 bases and J gave up 3 bases, with 9 bases separating them. Germline CDR1 is MDHEN and CDR2 is SYDVKM. CDR3 bases: TGTGCCAGCAGCCCAGGTCTCTACGAGCAGTACTTC. This translates into CASSPGLYEQYF.

V is TRBV6-5 and J is TRBJ2-1; TRBD2 aligns across 12 bases. Losses at the gene ends were 2 bases for V and 1 base for J; bases not matched to a gene: 0. CDR1 and CDR2 (germline): MNHEY, SVGAGI. This CDR3 spans 16 amino acids. DNA for the CDR3: TGTGCCAGCAGTTACGGACTAGCGGGATCCTACAATGAGCAGTTCTTC. Residues: CASSYGLAGSYNEQFF.

The chain couples TRBV28 to TRBJ2-5, with 9 bases matching TRBD2. Germline CDR1 and CDR2: MDHEN and SYDVKM. The V and J ends lost 6 bases and 4 bases, in that order; junction bases with no gene match: 3. The CDR3 sequence is 13 residues long. CDR3 coding DNA: TGTGCCAGCAGCATACTAGCGGGAGAGACCCAGTACTTC. Protein: CASSILAGETQYF.

The CDR3 bases are TGTGCCAGCAGCCTTGGACAGGGGGATACTAATGAAAAACTGTTTTTT. Its protein is CASSLGQGDTNEKLFF. The chain is built from TRBV7-6 and TRBJ1-4; 10 bases line up with TRBD1. Looked up from germline, CDR1 is SGHVS and CDR2 is FNYEAQ. This CDR3 has 16 amino acids. Trimming cost V 5 bases and J 2 bases; bases outside gene matches: 5.

The count of this clone is one. The chain combines TRBV9 with TRBJ1-5, with D uncertain. Germline V gene lookup returns CDR1 SGDLS and CDR2 YYNGEE. V was trimmed by 0 bases and J by 7 bases, leaving 14 bases between them. This CDR3 comprises 15 residues. DNA for the CDR3: TGTGCCAGCAGCGTAGATGGCGGGCCGGGGCAGCCCCAGCATTTT. It yields the protein CASSVDGGPGQPQHF.

The rearrangement uses TRBV27 and TRBJ2-1, with D perhaps TRBD2 (6 bases). The CDR3 runs to 15 residues. V gave up 2 bases and J gave up 8 bases, with 16 bases separating them. CDR1 is MNHEY and CDR2 is SMNVEV in the germline V gene (reference sequence). As DNA, the CDR3 is TGTGCCAGCAGTTTAAGGATCGACCCTAGCGATGAGCAGTTCTTC. Amino acid sequence: CASSLRIDPSDEQFF.

The CDR3 DNA sequence: TGTGCCAGCAGTTATGGTAGCGGGAGCCCGGGGGAGCAGTACTTC. This encodes CASSYGSGSPGEQYF. This chain uses TRBV6-5 with TRBJ2-7, with 9 bases that match TRBD2. The CDR3 has 15 residues. The junction had 10 bases not matched to a gene; V was cut back by 3 bases and J by 7 bases. The germline gives CDR1 MNHEY, CDR2 SVGAGI.

This sequence joins TRBV7-2 and TRBJ2-7; TRBD2 matches 8 bases. Germline CDR1 reads SGHTA; CDR2 reads FQGNSA. V lost 4 bases to trimming and J lost 5 bases; unmatched junction nucleotides: 10. The CDR3 loop spans 15 amino acids. The CDR3 region is CASSSLGSGKDEQYF. CDR3 in DNA: TGTGCCAGCAGCTCGCTCGGTAGCGGGAAGGACGAGCAGTACTTC.

The chain recombines TRBV4-3 with TRBJ2-3, with unresolved D. The CDR3 extends over 15 amino acids. Trimming took 0 bases from V and 0 from J, leaving 7 bases between them. Germline CDR1 and CDR2: LGHNA and YSLEER. Here the CDR3 DNA reads TGCGCCAGCAGCCAAGATGGGGTGAGCACAGATACGCAGTATTTT. Amino acids: CASSQDGVSTDTQYF.

The rearrangement joins TRBV27 to TRBJ2-1, with 8 bases matching TRBD2. V lost 4 bases to trimming and J lost 0 bases; unmatched junction nucleotides: 2. The germline CDR1 and CDR2 sequences are MNHEY and SMNVEV (reference sequence). This CDR3 spans 15 amino acids. CDR3 DNA sequence: TGTGCCAGCAGTTCGGGACTAGTCTCCTACAATGAGCAGTTCTTC. It yields the protein CASSSGLVSYNEQFF.

The rearrangement joins TRBV6-6 to TRBJ1-5, with D maybe TRBD1 (5 bases). The CDR3 totals 15 residues. The V gene lost 5 bases and the J gene lost 6 bases, with 17 bases spanning the gap. CDR1 MNHNY and CDR2 SVGAGI come from the germline V gene (reference sequence). The CDR3 loop reads CASSAYGGGGQPQHF. DNA of the CDR3: TGTGCCAGCAGTGCTTATGGGGGAGGAGGTCAGCCCCAGCATTTT.

The chain has TRBV27 and TRBJ2-1, with 8 positions matching TRBD2. The CDR3 covers 16 residues. The junction had 10 bases not matched to a gene; V was cut back by 6 bases and J by 3 bases. Germline V gene data show CDR1 as MNHEY and CDR2 as SMNVEV (reference sequence). CDR3 loop: CASSPSGGGFYNEQFF. The DNA for the CDR3 is TGTGCCAGCAGCCCCTCCGGGGGGGGGTTCTACAATGAGCAGTTCTTC.